Listed below are T cell receptor beta chains from one sample, sequenced in a study of CD8+ T cells in alopecia areata. Profiling relied on immunoSEQ multiplex PCR, and the TCRdb table lists in-frame clones only, not all of them. The repertoire holds fewer than 110,000 clones, with about nine tenths as singletons. Sequencing was performed on CD8+ T cells sorted from blood, taken at roughly week 30, from a patient treated with tofacitinib. These receptors came from a human donor with alopecia areata. Both conserved end residues are part of each CDR3. A D gene is named only where the DNA matches it firmly. A clone size is listed for some rows: how often the clone was seen (once, few, many), or a class if it is expanded.

j_call | cdr3_length | d_call | clone_size | v_call | cdr3_nt | cdr3_aa
TRBJ2-1 | 16 | TRBD1 | - | TRBV23-1 | TGCGCCAGCAGTCAATCGGCCCAGGGGGCTAAGAATGAGCAGTTCTTC | CASSQSAQGAKNEQFF
TRBJ2-7 | 15 | TRBD1 | once | TRBV13 | TGTGCCAGCAGCCTATGGACAGGGAATTCCTACGAGCAGTACTTC | CASSLWTGNSYEQYF
TRBJ2-5 | 16 | TRBD1 | - | TRBV7-9 | TGTGCCAGCAGCACCGGACAGGGGGCCCCTCAAGAGACCCAGTACTTC | CASSTGQGAPQETQYF
TRBJ2-7 | 14 | TRBD1 | - | TRBV5-6 | TGTGCCAGCAGCTTGGCCGGGACAGGGAACGAGCAGTACTTC | CASSLAGTGNEQYF
TRBJ2-2 | 12 | - | - | TRBV29-1 | TGCAGCGCCGGCCGCGGACCCGGGGAGCTGTTTTTT | CSAGRGPGELFF
TRBJ2-5 | 14 | TRBD2 | few | TRBV7-8 | TGTGCCAGCAGCCCTAGCGGGGCCCAGGCGACCCAGTACTTC | CASSPSGAQATQYF
TRBJ2-2 | 16 | TRBD2 | - | TRBV30 | TGTGCCTGGAGTGAGCCTAGCGGGAGCCTAGCCGGGGAGCTGTTTTTT | CAWSEPSGSLAGELFF
TRBJ2-1 | 15 | TRBD2 | - | TRBV2 | TGTGCCAGCACTGATCTAGCGGGGGCTAACAATGAGCAGTTCTTC | CASTDLAGANNEQFF
TRBJ2-3 | 16 | TRBD2 | - | TRBV25-1 | TGTGCCAGCAGTGGGCATAGCGGGGGGGCTGGAGATACGCAGTATTTT | CASSGHSGGAGDTQYF
TRBJ1-2 | 14 | - | - | TRBV25-1 | TGTGCCAGCAGTGATTCGCTCCTTAACTATGGCTACACCTTC | CASSDSLLNYGYTF
TRBJ2-1 | 15 | TRBD1 | once | TRBV6-4 | TGTGCCAGCAGTGACTCTGACCACAGGGGCAATGAGCAGTTCTTC | CASSDSDHRGNEQFF
TRBJ2-1 | 17 | TRBD2 | - | TRBV7-2 | TGTGCCAGCAGCTTAGTGAGCGGGGGGTCCCTATACAATGAGCAGTTCTTC | CASSLVSGGSLYNEQFF
TRBJ2-1 | 10 | - | - | TRBV2 | TGTGCCAGCAGGGGGACGGTGAAGTTCTTC | CASRGTVKFF
TRBJ2-7 | 14 | - | - | TRBV7-9 | TGTGCCAGCAGCTTAGCAACAGGGAACTACGAGCAGTACTTC | CASSLATGNYEQYF
TRBJ2-7 | 13 | - | - | TRBV25-1 | TGTGCCAGCAGTGACGACGTACTTTACGAGCAGTACTTC | CASSDDVLYEQYF
TRBJ2-6 | 15 | - | once | TRBV5-1 | TGCGCCAGCAGCTTGGGAAGCTCTGGGGCCAACGTCCTGACTTTC | CASSLGSSGANVLTF
TRBJ2-2 | 15 | TRBD2 | - | TRBV11-2 | TGTGCCAGCAGTCTCGGGGGGTTGGACACCGGGGAGCTGTTTTTT | CASSLGGLDTGELFF
TRBJ2-2 | 12 | TRBD1 | - | TRBV19 | TGTGCCAGTACCCCGGGACAGGAAGAACTGTTTTTT | CASTPGQEELFF
TRBJ2-7 | 11 | - | - | TRBV30 | TGTGCCTGGAGTCGAGCGGGCGAGCAGTACTTC | CAWSRAGEQYF
TRBJ2-5 | 12 | - | - | TRBV11-2 | TGTGCCAGCAGCTTAGGTTTGGAGACCCAGTACTTC | CASSLGLETQYF
TRBJ2-7 | 11 | - | - | TRBV11-2 | TGTGCCAGCAGCTTATGGGACGAGCAGTACTTC | CASSLWDEQYF
TRBJ2-7 | 13 | TRBD2 | - | TRBV19 | TGTGCCAGTTCAGGGACGGGAGGCTACGAGCAGTACTTC | CASSGTGGYEQYF
TRBJ2-7 | 19 | TRBD1 | once | TRBV29-1 | TGCAGCGTTGAAGATAGGAGCGCAGGGGGCGCGCGAAAAGGCTACGAGCAGTACTTC | CSVEDRSAGGARKGYEQYF
TRBJ1-2 | 15 | - | - | TRBV7-9 | TGTGCCAGCAGCTTAAGACCGCCGGCAATATATGGCTACACCTTC | CASSLRPPAIYGYTF
TRBJ1-3 | 19 | - | - | TRBV9 | TGTGCCAGCAGCGAACAATCCGGGACGGTCTTTGACCCTGGAAACACCATATATTTT | CASSEQSGTVFDPGNTIYF
TRBJ2-1 | 14 | - | once | TRBV27 | TGTGCCAGCAGTTTATTGGCCCCTCGCGATGAGCAGTTCTTC | CASSLLAPRDEQFF